This T cell receptor beta chain was captured by sequencing in a study of blood T cell repertoires in COVID-19. Across the study: Italy, Spain and the United States were the sources of the convalescent and acute COVID-19 samples. The cDNA or gDNA used as material had been derived from T cells, B-cell-depleted T cells, or PBMCs.

CDR1 is KGHSH and CDR2 is LQKENI in the germline V gene. Losses at the gene ends were 4 bases for V and 4 bases for J; bases not matched to a gene: 6. The CDR3 loop spans 15 amino acids. Per the authors' pipeline: Counts of nucleated cells, estimated from reference gene primer amplification, were obtained. Libraries were prepared by immunoSEQ multiplex PCR; TCRdb keeps only in-frame clonotypes and omits some of them. D and trimming come from the DNA, and the V and J calls and clone size come from that table. The sample includes about 150,000 clones, approximately 88% of them seen just once. This clonotype was obtained from a man between 60 and 75 years old with active or convalescent COVID-19. V gene TRBV18 combines with J gene TRBJ1-4, with 7 bases identical to TRBD1. The sequenced sample was peripheral blood. As DNA, the CDR3 is TGTGCCAGCTCACAACCGGGACAGTATAATGAAAAACTGTTTTTT. Protein product: CASSQPGQYNEKLFF.